The present T cell receptor (beta chain) was sequenced within a study of chemoradiotherapy in HPV16-positive cancers. Whole-study findings and limits: Candidate HPV-specific clones and E7-related TCR motifs grew in tumor during treatment. Only two HPV16-positive patients supplied the functional HPV-specificity definition.

With 4 bases clipped from V and 3 bases from J, the junction kept 6 bases outside the gene matches. The CDR3 is made up of 16 amino acids. The germline V gene encodes CDR1 SGHVS and CDR2 FNYEAQ. Samples were taken several times over chemoradiotherapy. Notes on this clone: Its antigen is not known.

Produced via immunoSEQ multiplex PCR; TCRdb's table is partial and in-frame only. This sample carries just under 40,000 clones, 76% of them seen once, and the ten largest clones take about 5%. The source was blood, collected from a patient who underwent chemoradiotherapy. The chain recombines TRBV7-6 with TRBJ2-3; 11 bases line up with TRBD2. This TCR was sampled from a human donor with HPV-associated anogenital cancer. The CDR3 sequence: CASSSMTSGATDTQYF. CDR3 DNA: TGTGCCAGCAGCTCCATGACTAGCGGGGCAACAGATACGCAGTATTTT.